These 26 T cell receptor beta chains share one sample of origin, sequenced in a study of human T cells and chemical hapten exposure. Time point defined: patch test 2, 6 weeks after DPC sensitization. As for treatment: therapeutic diphenylcyclopropenone sensitization with weekly scalp DPC. One entry per CDR3 protein results from TCRdb running MiXCR on the RACE reads. The repertoire holds about 96,000 distinct CDR3 sequences, with approximately 8.6% as singletons. Sequencing was performed on whole blood, taken in connection with sensitization to the hapten diphenylcyclopropenone (DPC). The receptor source for this set is a woman between 35 and 50 years old with alopecia areata. Some clones in this sample may be carry-over from other donors' samples.

This clonotype has ten or more counts. This chain links TRBV9 with TRBJ2-2, with 7 bases identical to TRBD2. With V trimmed by 3 bases and J by 6 bases, 5 bases remained unmatched. The germline CDR1 and CDR2 sequences are SGDLS and YYNGEE. The CDR3 extends over 14 amino acids. For the CDR3, the DNA is TGTGCCAGCAGCGAAACGGGAGGCCCCGGGGAGCTGTTTTTT. It encodes CASSETGGPGELFF.

This clonotype has a handful of counts. This chain uses TRBV6-5 with TRBJ1-2, with D uncertain. CDR3 length equals 13 residues. V gave up 0 bases and J gave up 4 bases, with 6 bases separating them. Germline CDR1 MNHEY, CDR2 SVGAGI. CDR3: CASSYSRPYGYTF. The CDR3, as DNA: TGTGCCAGCAGTTACTCACGACCCTATGGCTACACCTTC.

With regard to this clonotype: A read error is possible here, since a much larger clone lies one base away. The V call is TRBV20-1, the J call TRBJ2-7; TRBD2 agrees at 11 bases. Germline V lookup: CDR1 DFQATT, CDR2 SNEGSKA (reference sequence). CDR3 size: 14 residues. The CDR3 DNA is TGCAGTGCTAGAACTAGCGGGAGTGCTAGGGAGCGGTACTTC. Its protein is CSARTSGSARERYF.

There are many counts of this clonotype. The chain joins TRBV18 to TRBJ1-2; 8 bases are shared with TRBD1. The V and J ends lost 2 bases and 4 bases, in that order; junction bases with no gene match: 3. The CDR3 length is 14 residues. Germline V lookup: CDR1 KGHSH, CDR2 LQKENI. This chain's CDR3 is CASSPDRGGYGYTF. The CDR3, as DNA: TGTGCCAGCTCACCAGACAGGGGTGGCTATGGCTACACCTTC.

The chain uses TRBV5-6 and TRBJ2-3; TRBD2 might be the D (5 bases). Germline values: CDR1 SGHDT, CDR2 YYEEEE. This CDR3 contains 14 residues. V lost 0 bases and J lost 2, with 7 bases in between. The DNA for the CDR3 is TGTGCCAGCAGCTTGGTCGGGAACACAGATACGCAGTATTTT. Protein: CASSLVGNTDTQYF.

Many counts were recorded for this clonotype. The rearrangement joins TRBV4-3 to TRBJ2-1, with TRBD2 matching over 13 bases. The CDR3 runs to 16 residues. Germline V gene data show CDR1 as LGHNA and CDR2 as YSLEER. With V trimmed by 4 bases and J by 7 bases, 7 bases remained unmatched. In DNA, the CDR3 is TGCGCCAGCAGCCGAGGACTAGCGGGGGAAGGTAATGAGCAGTTCTTC. Translating it yields CASSRGLAGEGNEQFF.

This clonotype was seen a handful of times. DNA for the CDR3: TGCGCCAGCAGCTTCGACAGGCCGGCGCCCCAGTACTTC. It is translated as CASSFDRPAPQYF. The rearrangement joins TRBV5-1 to TRBJ2-5, with a possible D match to TRBD1 (6 bases). The germline gives CDR1 SGHRS, CDR2 YFSETQ. V lost 2 bases and J lost 9, with 14 bases in between. The CDR3 spans 13 residues.

The genes are TRBV6-6 and TRBJ1-2, with 8 bases fitting TRBD1. Germline V gene lookup returns CDR1 MNHNY and CDR2 SVGAGI (reference sequence). J gave up 8 bases and V 5 bases, and 7 bases lay outside the gene matches. There are 13 residues in the CDR3. The CDR3 loop is CASSGGQGYGYTF. In DNA form, the CDR3 reads TGTGCCAGCAGTGGAGGACAGGGTTACGGCTACACCTTC.

This clonotype was picked up many times. The chain joins TRBV7-6 to TRBJ2-5, with 7 bases fitting TRBD1. The junction had 12 bases not matched to a gene; V was cut back by 6 bases and J by 5 bases. The CDR3 has 15 amino acids. Germline CDR1 SGHVS, CDR2 FNYEAQ. The CDR3 reads CASSPRPQGQETQYF. CDR3 coding DNA: TGTGCCAGCAGTCCGAGACCACAGGGGCAGGAGACCCAGTACTTC.

This clonotype has a handful of counts. The chain uses TRBV6-6 and TRBJ2-3, with TRBD1 matching over 9 bases. The trim removed 6 bases at V and 5 bases at J, leaving 6 bases unmatched. The CDR3 is 14 residues long. The germline V gene has CDR1 MNHNY and CDR2 SVGAGI (reference sequence). CDR3 DNA sequence: TGTGCCAGCAGGGTGACAGGGGGAGGAGATACGCAGTATTTT. Its protein product is CASRVTGGGDTQYF.

This clonotype was found many times. The chain recombines TRBV29-1 with TRBJ2-5; D uncertain. The CDR3 runs to 13 residues. Germline assignment: CDR1 SQVTM and CDR2 ANQGSEA. Trimming removed 4 bases from V and 7 bases from J, with 16 bases in between. For the CDR3, the DNA is TGCAGCGTTGGAGGTCAAAGCATGGGGACCCAGTACTTC. Amino acid sequence: CSVGGQSMGTQYF.

This sequence joins TRBV4-3 and TRBJ1-5; the D gene is possibly TRBD1 (5 bases). Germline CDR1 LGHNA, CDR2 YSLEER. The CDR3 contains 15 residues. Deletions cut 0 bases from V and 7 bases from J, with 13 bases between. The CDR3 protein is CASSQDWGSGQPQHF. In DNA form, the CDR3 reads TGCGCCAGCAGCCAAGATTGGGGGAGTGGACAGCCCCAGCATTTT.

This chain uses TRBV11-1 with TRBJ2-7; D remains ambiguous. The ends were cut back, 0 bases at V and 6 bases at J, with 3 bases in the middle. The CDR3 totals 11 residues. CDR1 is SGHAT, CDR2 FQDESV, per germline (reference sequence). The CDR3 sequence: CASSLALEQYF. The CDR3, as DNA: TGTGCCAGCAGCTTAGCGCTCGAGCAGTACTTC.

The chain combines TRBV27 with TRBJ2-3; the D gene could be TRBD1 or TRBD2 (5 bases each). V was pared by 4 bases and J by 0 bases, with 8 bases between. Germline V gene data show CDR1 as MNHEY and CDR2 as SMNVEV (reference sequence). The length of the CDR3 is 14 residues. The CDR3 nucleotides read TGTGCCAGCAGTTGGGGGTCGAGCACAGATACGCAGTATTTT. Protein sequence: CASSWGSSTDTQYF.

This clonotype was seen at least ten times. V and J are TRBV18 and TRBJ1-6, with D unresolved. This CDR3 is 14 amino acids long. The ends were cut back, 6 bases at V and 8 bases at J, with 14 bases in the middle. The germline CDR1 and CDR2 sequences are KGHSH and LQKENI. The CDR3 DNA reads TGTGCCAGCTCCCCCGCCGCCGTGGATTCACCCCTCCACTTT. Translation: CASSPAAVDSPLHF.

This clonotype was recorded many times. This sequence joins TRBV14 and TRBJ1-1; D is ambiguous. CDR1 SGHDN and CDR2 FVKESK come from the germline V gene. V dropped 1 base and J dropped 3 bases, with 12 bases sitting between them. The CDR3 loop spans 15 amino acids. The CDR3 is CASSQGWFGYTEAFF. The CDR3 DNA follows: TGTGCCAGCAGCCAAGGTTGGTTTGGGTACACTGAAGCTTTCTTT.

This clonotype showed up many times. The chain combines TRBV6-6 with TRBJ2-7; 7 positions agree with TRBD2. Losses at the gene ends were 6 bases for V and 0 bases for J; bases not matched to a gene: 8. The CDR3 loop spans 15 amino acids. Germline V gives CDR1 MNHNY, CDR2 SVGAGI (reference sequence). CDR3 residues: CASRPSGDSSYEQYF. CDR3 coding DNA: TGTGCCAGCAGACCCAGCGGGGATAGCTCCTACGAGCAGTACTTC.

A few counts support this clonotype. V usage is TRBV7-8 and J usage is TRBJ1-1; possible D gene TRBD1, 5 bases. Germline-derived CDR1 and CDR2 are SGHVS and FQNEAQ. V lost 1 base and J 6 bases, leaving 9 bases between the germline ends. This CDR3 contains 13 residues. The CDR3 DNA follows: TGTGCCAGCAGCTTAGTCGGAGGGGCTGAAGCTTTCTTT. Translation gives CASSLVGGAEAFF.

This sequence joins TRBV9 and TRBJ2-7; TRBD2 matches 10 bases. Per the germline V gene, CDR1 is SGDLS and CDR2 is YYNGEE. This CDR3 has 21 residues. V shed 4 bases, J shed 5 bases, and the junction held 27 bases outside the gene matches. In DNA form, the CDR3 reads TGTGCCAGCAGCCCCCATGAACGAAGCGGGAGGGCCCTTGACGTTAGCGACGAGCAGTACTTC. It specifies CASSPHERSGRALDVSDEQYF.

This clonotype was detected ten times or more. The V and J genes are TRBV7-8 and TRBJ2-1; 11 bases agree with TRBD2. The J segment lost 3 bases and the V segment lost 3 bases, leaving 1 base of the junction unmatched. CDR3 length: 15 amino acids. In germline, CDR1 is SGHVS, CDR2 FQNEAQ. CDR3 in amino acids: CASSFTSGSYNEQFF. The CDR3 DNA reads as TGTGCCAGCAGCTTTACTAGCGGGAGCTACAATGAGCAGTTCTTC.

This clonotype was counted between two and nine times. The chain couples TRBV29-1 to TRBJ2-7; D is perhaps TRBD2 (5 bases). CDR1 is SQVTM and CDR2 is ANQGSEA in the germline V gene. V dropped 2 bases and J dropped 4 bases, with 12 bases sitting between them. The CDR3 loop spans 13 amino acids. The chain's CDR3 is CSVELPAEYEQYF. The CDR3 nucleotides read TGCAGCGTTGAACTGCCAGCGGAGTACGAGCAGTACTTC.

This chain joins TRBV28 and TRBJ1-2; 9 bases match TRBD1. After removal of 6 bases from V and 2 bases from J, the junction contained 7 bases not matched to a gene. This CDR3 is 15 amino acids long. The germline V gene has CDR1 MDHEN and CDR2 SYDVKM. CDR3 protein: CASSSTGTGNYGYTF. The DNA for the CDR3 is TGTGCCAGCAGCTCAACCGGGACAGGGAACTATGGCTACACCTTC.

This clonotype has ten or more counts. The V and J genes are TRBV29-1 and TRBJ1-2; TRBD1 matches at 7 bases. Trimming at V came to 8 bases and at J to 2 bases, leaving 2 bases not matched to a gene. The germline V gene has CDR1 SQVTM and CDR2 ANQGSEA. The CDR3 sequence is 11 residues long. The CDR3 sequence is CSTTGNYGYTF. CDR3 DNA sequence: TGCAGCACGACAGGGAACTATGGCTACACCTTC.

This clonotype was seen repeatedly, ten times or more. The J gene is TRBJ2-6, the V gene TRBV19; D might be TRBD1 (6 bases). The V end lost 7 bases, the J end lost 0 bases, and 13 bases lay between the germline ends. CDR1 is LNHDA and CDR2 is SQIVND in the germline V gene (reference sequence). The CDR3 spans 16 residues. The CDR3, as DNA: TGTGCCAGTACCCCAGGGGTCCGCTCTGGGGCCAACGTCCTGACTTTC. Residues: CASTPGVRSGANVLTF.

At least ten counts were recorded for this clonotype. V is TRBV29-1 and J is TRBJ1-4, with D uncertain. The CDR3 runs to 12 residues. The germline gives CDR1 SQVTM, CDR2 ANQGSEA. The germline V and J ends were trimmed by 1 base and 6 bases, with 6 bases remaining between them. The CDR3 coding sequence is TGCAGCGTTGAAGGGGCAGATGAAAAACTGTTTTTT. It specifies CSVEGADEKLFF.

This clonotype was detected many times. J is TRBJ2-1 and V is TRBV19, with a weak D call TRBD2 (6 bases). Germline CDR1 LNHDA, CDR2 SQIVND (reference sequence). There are 13 residues in the CDR3. The germline V and J ends were trimmed by 7 bases and 2 bases, with 9 bases remaining between them. The CDR3, as DNA: TGTGCCAGTATGGAGGGGCCCTACAATGAGCAGTTCTTC. Amino acids: CASMEGPYNEQFF.